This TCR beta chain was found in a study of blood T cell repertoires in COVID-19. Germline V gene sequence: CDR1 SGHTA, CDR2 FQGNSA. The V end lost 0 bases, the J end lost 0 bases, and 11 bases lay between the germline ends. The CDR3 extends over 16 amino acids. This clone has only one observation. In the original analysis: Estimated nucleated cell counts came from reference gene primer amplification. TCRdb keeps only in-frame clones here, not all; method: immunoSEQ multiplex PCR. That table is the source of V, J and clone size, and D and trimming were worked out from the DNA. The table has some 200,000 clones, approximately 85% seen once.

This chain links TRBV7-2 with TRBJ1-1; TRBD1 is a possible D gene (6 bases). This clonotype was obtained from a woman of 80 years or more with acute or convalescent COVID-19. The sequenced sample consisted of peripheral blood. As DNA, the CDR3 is TGTGCCAGCAGCTTAGCGGCCAGGGGCCTGAACACTGAAGCTTTCTTT. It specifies CASSLAARGLNTEAFF.